A selection of T cell receptor beta chains follows, all from one sample in a study of cytomegalovirus exposure and HLA in healthy donors. Clones were read by immunoSEQ multiplex PCR, and TCRdb kept only the in-frame ones, dropping some. The sample includes around 120,000 clones, around four fifths of them seen just once. The sample taken for sequencing was PBMCs. Every receptor here comes from a boy between 2 and 10 years old in good health and CMV-seronegative. CDR3s leave out the opening cysteine and the closing phenylalanine or tryptophan. Fields, in order: CDR3 length, V gene, J gene, CDR3 protein.

15	TRBV25-1	TRBJ2-1	ASSELWLAEAYNEQF
13	TRBV7-2	TRBJ1-4	ASSLAPGGGKELF
14	TRBV19	TRBJ2-5	AREEILAPTQETQY
13	TRBV7-9	TRBJ1-1	ASSLVRGRNTEAF
12	TRBV7-9	TRBJ2-7	ARHRDRVSYEQY
12	TRBV5-1	TRBJ1-1	ASRAGVEATEAF
13	TRBV19	TRBJ1-1	ASSIPGQGNTEAF
14	TRBV9	TRBJ1-1	ASSPRTGGKDTEAF
14	TRBV9	TRBJ2-1	ASSPPSGRSYNEQF
15	TRBV7-9	TRBJ2-3	ASSLAASGTGTDTQY
14	TRBV7-9	TRBJ1-1	ASSLEKAQDNTEAF
12	TRBV2	TRBJ1-5	ASSPGQANQPQH
9	TRBV30	TRBJ1-2	ARSDSYGYT
13	TRBV6-5	TRBJ1-1	ASSYGQGASTEAF
11	TRBV18	TRBJ1-3	ASSLGQGNTIY
13	TRBV2	TRBJ2-3	ASSEYSGRADTQY
13	TRBV25-1	TRBJ1-4	ASSSHRGENEKLF
14	TRBV2	TRBJ2-5	ASSEWRQGIGETQY
13	TRBV6-6	TRBJ1-1	ASSYSRGGNTEAF
11	TRBV30	TRBJ1-1	AWSVSGFTEAF
10	TRBV30	TRBJ2-5	AWSLQGETQY
12	TRBV18	TRBJ2-2	ASSPPRVIGELF
9	TRBV30	TRBJ1-1	AWRTSGEAF
13	TRBV7-3	TRBJ2-5	ASSPSGGAGETQY
12	TRBV5-6	TRBJ1-1	ASSFTRGNTEAF
10	TRBV15	TRBJ2-1	ATSRGDTEQF
13	TRBV10-2	TRBJ1-1	ASRIRSGLNTEAF
9	TRBV20-1	TRBJ1-5	SARDGQPQH
13	TRBV2	TRBJ1-2	ASSQQGAEVYGYT
12	TRBV7-9	TRBJ1-2	ASSFYDSNYGYT
14	TRBV5-6	TRBJ2-5	ASSFGEDDLWETQY
11	TRBV15	TRBJ2-5	ATSKRQQETQY
12	TRBV28	TRBJ1-5	ASIKGSVNQPQH
14	TRBV6-5	TRBJ2-5	ASSYGAGLAEETQY
16	TRBV30	TRBJ2-7	AWSVSGFGTGEPCEQY
12	TRBV5-1	TRBJ2-5	ASAGGGDGETQY
14	TRBV5-4	TRBJ2-7	ASSSPGQIYSYEQY
12	TRBV5-8	TRBJ1-2	ASSLGTGANGYT
13	TRBV6-5	TRBJ2-3	ASSYRGLRTDTQY
16	TRBV1	TRBJ2-1	TSSHSGLAGGRFFEQF